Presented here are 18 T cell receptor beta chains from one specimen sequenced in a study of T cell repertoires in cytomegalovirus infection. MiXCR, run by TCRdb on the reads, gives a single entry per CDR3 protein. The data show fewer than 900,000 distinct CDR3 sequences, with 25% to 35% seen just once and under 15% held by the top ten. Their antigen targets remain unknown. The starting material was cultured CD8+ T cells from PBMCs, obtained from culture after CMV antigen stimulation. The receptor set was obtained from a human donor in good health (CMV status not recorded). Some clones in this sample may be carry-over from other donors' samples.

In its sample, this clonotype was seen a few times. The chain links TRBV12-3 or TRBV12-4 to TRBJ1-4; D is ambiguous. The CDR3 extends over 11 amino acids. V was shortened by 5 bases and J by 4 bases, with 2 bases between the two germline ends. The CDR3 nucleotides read TGTGCCAGCAGTATTAATGAAAAACTGTTTTTT. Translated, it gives CASSINEKLFF.

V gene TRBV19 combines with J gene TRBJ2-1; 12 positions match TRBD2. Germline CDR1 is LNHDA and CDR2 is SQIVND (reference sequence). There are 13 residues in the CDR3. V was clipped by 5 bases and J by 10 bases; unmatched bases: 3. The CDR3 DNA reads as TGTGCCAGTAGTCTAGCGGGGGGGCAAGAGCAGTTCTTC. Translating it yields CASSLAGGQEQFF.

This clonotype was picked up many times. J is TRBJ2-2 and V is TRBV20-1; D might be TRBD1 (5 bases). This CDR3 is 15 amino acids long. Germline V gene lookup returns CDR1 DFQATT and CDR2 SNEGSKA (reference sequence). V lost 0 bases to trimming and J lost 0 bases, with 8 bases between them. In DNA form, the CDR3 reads TGCAGTGCTAGAGATCCAGGGCCGAACACCGGGGAGCTGTTTTTT. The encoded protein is CSARDPGPNTGELFF.

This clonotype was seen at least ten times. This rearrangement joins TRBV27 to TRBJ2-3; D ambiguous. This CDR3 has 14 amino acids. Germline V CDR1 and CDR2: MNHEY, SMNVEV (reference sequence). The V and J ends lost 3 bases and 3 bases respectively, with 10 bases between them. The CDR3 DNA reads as TGTGCCAGCAGTTTTGGGGTTTCGACAGATACGCAGTATTTT. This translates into CASSFGVSTDTQYF.

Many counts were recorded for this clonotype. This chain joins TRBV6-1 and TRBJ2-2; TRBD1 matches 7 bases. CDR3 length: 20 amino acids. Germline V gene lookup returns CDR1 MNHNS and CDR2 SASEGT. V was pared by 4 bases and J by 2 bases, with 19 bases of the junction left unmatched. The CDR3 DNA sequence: TGTGCCAGCAGTGCGGGACAGCCAGCTTACTACCTTGCCAACACCGGGGAGCTGTTTTTT. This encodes CASSAGQPAYYLANTGELFF.

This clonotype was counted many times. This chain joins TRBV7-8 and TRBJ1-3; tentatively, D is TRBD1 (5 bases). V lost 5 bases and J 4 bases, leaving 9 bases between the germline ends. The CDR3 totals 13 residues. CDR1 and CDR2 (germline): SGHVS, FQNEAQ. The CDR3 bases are TGTGCCAGCAGCAAGGGACCGGGAAACACCATATATTTT. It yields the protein CASSKGPGNTIYF.

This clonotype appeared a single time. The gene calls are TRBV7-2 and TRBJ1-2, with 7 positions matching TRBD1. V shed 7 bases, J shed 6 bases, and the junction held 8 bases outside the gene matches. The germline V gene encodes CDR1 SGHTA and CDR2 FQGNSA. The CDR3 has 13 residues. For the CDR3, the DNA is TGTGCCAGCAAATTCACCACAGGGGATGGCTACACCTTC. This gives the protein CASKFTTGDGYTF.

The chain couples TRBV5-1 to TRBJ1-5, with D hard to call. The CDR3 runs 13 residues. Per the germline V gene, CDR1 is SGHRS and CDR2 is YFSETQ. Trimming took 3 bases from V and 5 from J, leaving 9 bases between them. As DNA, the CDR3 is TGCGCCAGCAGCTCCTCACCCCATCAGCCCCAGCATTTT. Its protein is CASSSSPHQPQHF.

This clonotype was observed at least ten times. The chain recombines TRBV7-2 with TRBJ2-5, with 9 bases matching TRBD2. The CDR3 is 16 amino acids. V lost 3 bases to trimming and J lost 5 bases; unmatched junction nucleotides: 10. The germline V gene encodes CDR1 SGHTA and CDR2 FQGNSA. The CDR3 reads CASSFRPAGGRETQYF. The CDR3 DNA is TGTGCCAGCAGCTTTAGACCAGCGGGGGGCCGGGAGACCCAGTACTTC.

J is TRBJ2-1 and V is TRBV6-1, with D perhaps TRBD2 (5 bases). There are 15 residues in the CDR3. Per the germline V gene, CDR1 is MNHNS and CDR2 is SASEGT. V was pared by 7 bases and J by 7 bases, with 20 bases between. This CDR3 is CASTRATRGRNEQFF. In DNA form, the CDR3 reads TGTGCCAGCACGCGGGCTACCCGCGGCCGAAATGAGCAGTTCTTC.

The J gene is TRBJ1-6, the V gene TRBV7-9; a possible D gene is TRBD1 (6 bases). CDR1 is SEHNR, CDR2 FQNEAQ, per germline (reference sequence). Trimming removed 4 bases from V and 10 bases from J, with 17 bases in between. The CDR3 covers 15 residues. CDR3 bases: TGTGCCAGCAGCTCAGACAGGCAAATCAACTCACCCCTCCACTTT. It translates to CASSSDRQINSPLHF.

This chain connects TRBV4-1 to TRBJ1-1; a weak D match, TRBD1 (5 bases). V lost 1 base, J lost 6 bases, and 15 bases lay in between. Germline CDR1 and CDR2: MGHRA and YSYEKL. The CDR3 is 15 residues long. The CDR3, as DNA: TGCGCCAGCAGCCAAGGGACGGAGAGGGGTCCTGAAGCTTTCTTT. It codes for CASSQGTERGPEAFF.

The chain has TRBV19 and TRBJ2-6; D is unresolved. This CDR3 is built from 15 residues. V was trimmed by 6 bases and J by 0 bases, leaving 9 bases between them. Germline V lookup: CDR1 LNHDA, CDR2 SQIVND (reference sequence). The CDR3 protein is CASRDSNSGANVLTF. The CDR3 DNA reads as TGTGCCAGTAGAGACTCTAACTCTGGGGCCAACGTCCTGACTTTC.

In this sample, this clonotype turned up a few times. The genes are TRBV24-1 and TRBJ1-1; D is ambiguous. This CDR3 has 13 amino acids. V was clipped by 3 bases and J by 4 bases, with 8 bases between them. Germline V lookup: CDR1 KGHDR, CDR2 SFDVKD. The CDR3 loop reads CATSDPLFTEAFF. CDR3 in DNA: TGTGCCACCAGTGATCCCCTTTTCACTGAAGCTTTCTTT.

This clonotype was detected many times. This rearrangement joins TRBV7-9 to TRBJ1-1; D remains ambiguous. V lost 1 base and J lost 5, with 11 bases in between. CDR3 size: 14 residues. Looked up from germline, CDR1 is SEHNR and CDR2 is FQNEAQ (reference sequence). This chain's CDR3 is CASSLVGHSTEAFF. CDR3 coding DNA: TGTGCCAGCAGCTTAGTAGGTCACAGTACTGAAGCTTTCTTT.

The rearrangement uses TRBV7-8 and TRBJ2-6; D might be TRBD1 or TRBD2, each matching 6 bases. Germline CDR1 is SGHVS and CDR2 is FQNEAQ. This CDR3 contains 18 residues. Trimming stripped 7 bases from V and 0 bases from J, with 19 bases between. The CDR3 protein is CASTEEGGPLSGANVLTF. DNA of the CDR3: TGTGCCAGCACCGAGGAGGGGGGTCCCCTCTCTGGGGCCAACGTCCTGACTTTC.

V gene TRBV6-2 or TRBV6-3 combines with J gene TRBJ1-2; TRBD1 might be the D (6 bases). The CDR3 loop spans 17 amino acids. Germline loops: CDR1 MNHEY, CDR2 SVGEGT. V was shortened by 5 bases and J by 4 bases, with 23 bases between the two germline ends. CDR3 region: CASSPPFRGQSTYGYTF. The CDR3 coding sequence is TGTGCCAGCAGTCCCCCATTTCGAGGACAGTCAACCTATGGCTACACCTTC.

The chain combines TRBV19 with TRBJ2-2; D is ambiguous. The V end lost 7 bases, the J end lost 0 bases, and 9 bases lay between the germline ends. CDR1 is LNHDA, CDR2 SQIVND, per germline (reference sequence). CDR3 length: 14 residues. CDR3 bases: TGTGCCAGTACCATCTATACGAACACCGGGGAGCTGTTTTTT. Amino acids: CASTIYTNTGELFF.